A single T cell receptor beta chain is shown here with its context. In the study's own analysis: Estimation of nucleated cell counts relied on the amplification of reference gene primers. Repertoires were generated with immunoSEQ multiplex PCR, while TCRdb's copy carries only in-frame clones and drops some. Clone size and V and J calls were adopted from that table, with D and trimming inferred from the DNA. The profile covers 350,000 to 450,000 clones, with around 89% appearing a single time and 0.95% to 1.5% taken by the ten largest. The data were obtained in a study of blood T cell repertoires in COVID-19. Study context: Acute and convalescent COVID-19 specimens originated in the United States, Italy and Spain.

The CDR3 is 14 amino acids. Per germline, CDR1 ENHRY and CDR2 SYGVKD. V lost 4 bases and J 4 bases, leaving 13 bases between the germline ends. The V and J genes are TRBV10-3 and TRBJ1-2, with D possibly matching TRBD1 (6 bases). Sequences were obtained from peripheral blood. The sequence came from a man aged 35 to 55 with acute or convalescent COVID-19. In nucleotides, the CDR3 is TGTGCCATCAGTGCAAACAGGGACCTCTATGGCTACACCTTC. Its translation is CAISANRDLYGYTF.